The clone carrying this TCR beta chain has a single count. Its specificity is not known. For every subset, genomic DNA was evenly distributed across several immunoSEQ plates. Using immunoSEQ multiplex PCR, the repertoire was profiled, and TCRdb retains in-frame clones only, with some absent. The sample comprises under 120,000 clones, approximately 65% of which are singletons, and approximately 25% rests with the top ten. Germline V gene data show CDR1 as SGHVS and CDR2 as FQNEAQ. J gave up 3 bases and V 5 bases, and 13 bases lay outside the gene matches. CDR3 length: 18 residues. CD8 memory combined CD45RO+ cells with CCR7-negative CD45RA+ TemRA cells. The data belong to a study of shared clonotypes between healthy human individuals. For the study at large: Three men and a couple of women, aged 18 to 49, were donors. Study results and caveats: Non-shared clonotypes were found to have lower generation probabilities than the clonotypes that were shared by all four of the sorted-subset donors.

The V call is TRBV7-8, the J call TRBJ1-1; 12 bases fit TRBD1. This clonotype was obtained from a woman younger than 45 in good health. Sequenced input: memory CD8+ T cells sorted from blood. Subset in this sample: CD45RO+ cells pooled with CCR7-negative TemRA cells. In nucleotides, the CDR3 is TGTGCCAGCAGCCGCCCAACCGGGACAGGGGGCCTGGACACTGAAGCTTTCTTT. It is translated as CASSRPTGTGGLDTEAFF.